The source of this T cell receptor beta chain is a study of shared clonotypes between healthy human individuals. The wider study: CD8 memory received one plate per donor, CD8 naive two, CD4 memory three and CD4 naive three.

This clone was detected only a few times. TCRdb's copy holds only in-frame clones and misses some; the assay was immunoSEQ multiplex PCR. The sample shows roughly 680,000 clones, about two thirds of them seen only once. The source material was memory CD4+ T cells sorted from blood. Subset noted: CD45RA-negative fraction. The clonotype originates from a woman in her thirties in good health.

This chain's CDR3 is CASSLVPGGAHEQFF. Here the CDR3 DNA reads TGTGCCAGCAGCTTAGTCCCGGGAGGGGCCCATGAGCAGTTCTTC. The J gene is TRBJ2-1, the V gene TRBV7-7; 8 bases map to TRBD2. The CDR3 covers 15 residues. Unmatched junction bases numbered 7, after V lost 1 base and J lost 8 bases. Per the germline V gene, CDR1 is SSHAT and CDR2 is FNYEAQ (reference sequence).